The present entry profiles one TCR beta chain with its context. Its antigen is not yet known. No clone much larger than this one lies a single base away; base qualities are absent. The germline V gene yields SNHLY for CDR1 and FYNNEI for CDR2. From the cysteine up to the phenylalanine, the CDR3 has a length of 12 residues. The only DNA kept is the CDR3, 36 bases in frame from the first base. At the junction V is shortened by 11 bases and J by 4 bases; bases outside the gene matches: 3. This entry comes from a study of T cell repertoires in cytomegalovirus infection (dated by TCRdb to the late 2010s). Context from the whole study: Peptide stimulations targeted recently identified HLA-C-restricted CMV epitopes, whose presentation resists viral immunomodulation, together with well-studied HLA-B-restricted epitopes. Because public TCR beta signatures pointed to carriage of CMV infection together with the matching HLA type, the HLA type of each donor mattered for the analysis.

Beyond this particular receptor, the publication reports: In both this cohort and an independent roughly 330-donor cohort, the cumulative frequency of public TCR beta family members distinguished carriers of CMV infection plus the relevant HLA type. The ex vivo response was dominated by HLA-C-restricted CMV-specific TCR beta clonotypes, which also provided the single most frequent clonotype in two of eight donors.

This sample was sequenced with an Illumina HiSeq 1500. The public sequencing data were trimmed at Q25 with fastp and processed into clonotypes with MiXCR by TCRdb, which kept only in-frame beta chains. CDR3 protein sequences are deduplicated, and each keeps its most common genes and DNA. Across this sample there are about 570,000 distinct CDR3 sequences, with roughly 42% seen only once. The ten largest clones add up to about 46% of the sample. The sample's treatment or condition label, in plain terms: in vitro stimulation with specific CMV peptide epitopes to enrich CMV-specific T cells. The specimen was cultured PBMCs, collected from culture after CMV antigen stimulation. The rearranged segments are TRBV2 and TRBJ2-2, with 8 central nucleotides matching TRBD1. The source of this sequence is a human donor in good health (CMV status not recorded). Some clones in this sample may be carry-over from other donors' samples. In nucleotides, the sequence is TGTGCCTCCGGGACAGGCACCGGGGAGCTGTTTTTT. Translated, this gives CASGTGTGELFF.